Below, one T cell receptor (beta chain) is given with its context. CDR1 is SGDLS, CDR2 YYNGEE, per germline. There are 14 residues in the CDR3. This entry is derived from a study of blood T cells in healthy people across ages. Study as a whole: Per two T cells, template switching captured roughly one barcoded beta molecule.

Per sample, at least 5 micrograms of total RNA were extracted. Next came a second PCR, run for about 6 to 12 cycles, which used a sample-barcoded 5' primer along with a J-beta primer mix. A single record per CDR3 protein comes from TCRdb applying MiXCR to the 5' RACE reads. Of about 1.8 million distinct CDR3 sequences detected, roughly 50% appear once; the ten largest clones hold over 2%. This sequence joins TRBV9 and TRBJ2-5, with a tentative D call TRBD1 (6 bases). The DNA matches TRBJ2-7 better at its end, which makes the J call doubtful. The specimen was blood. The clonotype originates from a woman in her thirties or forties in good health. Written as DNA, the CDR3 is TGTGCCAGCAGCGGCCCAGGGGCAGCCTACGAGCAGTACTTC. Amino acid sequence: CASSGPGAAYEQYF.